Sequencing of this T cell receptor beta chain was carried out in a study of T cells expressing NK-cell markers. Concerning this clonotype itself: What it recognizes is unknown.

Looked up from germline, CDR1 is DFQATT and CDR2 is SNEGSKA (reference sequence). This CDR3 region has 15 residues. Overall study findings and caveats: Expanded clones of NKG2C+ T cells had an unclear HCMV specificity.

With the 5' RACE reads reprocessed, TCRdb shows one record per CDR3 protein and no DNA. Listed are more than 400,000 distinct CDR3 sequences; 6% to 9.5% falls within the top ten. The sequenced sample was blood T cells: a sorted CD56 or NKG2C T cell subset, CD4+ or CD8+ T cells, or bulk PBMC T cells (not recorded which). The receptor was derived from a woman between 18 and 75 years old in good health. The V call is TRBV20-1, the J call TRBJ1-4; lacking DNA, the TRBD1 call made by TCRdb goes unchecked. This CDR3 is CSARDWGATNEKLFF.